This T cell receptor beta chain was sequenced during a study of a mutant IDH1 vaccine in newly diagnosed glioma. Study-level information: All eight of the vaccinations patients received fell in weeks 1, 3, 5, 7, 11, 15, 19 and 23. The treated population exhibited a male proportion of about 60%, a female proportion of approximately 38%, and a mean age of roughly 41 years. The start of vaccination came 4-6 weeks after radiotherapy alone, or with temozolomide cycles.

For this clone: As yet, its antigen is unknown.

Time point noted: week 5, during vaccination. Vaccine doses each comprised 300 ug of mutant IDH1 20-mer peptide, with topical imiquimod. Assay used: immunoSEQ multiplex PCR; TCRdb lists only in-frame clones, some missing. The table lists approximately 61,000 clones, approximately 79% of them singletons. The TCR comes from a woman between 45 and 60 years old with glioma. The specimen was PBMCs, collected from a glioma patient whose treatment included an IDH1 peptide vaccine.

Here the CDR3 reads CASSPRTLDRGRTEAFF. In DNA form, the CDR3 reads TGTGCCAGTAGTCCTCGAACCCTGGACAGGGGACGGACTGAAGCTTTCTTT. The chain employs TRBV19 and TRBJ1-1; 9 nucleotides align to TRBD1. Germline V lookup: CDR1 LNHDA, CDR2 SQIVND (reference sequence). Trimming cost V 5 bases and J 5 bases; bases outside gene matches: 15. This CDR3 contains 17 residues.